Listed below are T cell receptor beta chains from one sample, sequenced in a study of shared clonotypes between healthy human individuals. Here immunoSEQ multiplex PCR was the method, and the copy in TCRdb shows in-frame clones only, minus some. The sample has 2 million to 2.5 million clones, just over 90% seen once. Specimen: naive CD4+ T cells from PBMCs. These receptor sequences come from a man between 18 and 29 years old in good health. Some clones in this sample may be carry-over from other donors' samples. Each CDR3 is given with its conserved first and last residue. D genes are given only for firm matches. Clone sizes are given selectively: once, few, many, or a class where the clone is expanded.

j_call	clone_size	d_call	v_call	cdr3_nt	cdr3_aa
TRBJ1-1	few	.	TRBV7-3	TGTGCCAGCAGCTTAACGTTTGGGAGTCCTGAAGCTTTCTTT	CASSLTFGSPEAFF
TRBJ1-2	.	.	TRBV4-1	TGCGCCAGCAGCCAAGGGGCAGGGCCAACGCTCCGGGGCTACACCTTC	CASSQGAGPTLRGYTF
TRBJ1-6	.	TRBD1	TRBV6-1	TGTGCCAGCAGGAGACAGGGCTCGGATTCACCCCTCCACTTT	CASRRQGSDSPLHF
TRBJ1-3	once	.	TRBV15	TGTGCCACCAGCAGACCGGCGGTCGTAGAGGCTGGAAACACCATATATTTT	CATSRPAVVEAGNTIYF
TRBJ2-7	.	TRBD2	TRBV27	TGTGCCAGCAGCCACGCCCTACACAGGGTTGAGTCTAGCGGGAGGATCGAGCAGTACTTC	CASSHALHRVESSGRIEQYF
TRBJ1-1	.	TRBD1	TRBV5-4	TGTGCCAGCAGCCAGGACAGGGTCGGAAACACTGAAGCTTTCTTT	CASSQDRVGNTEAFF
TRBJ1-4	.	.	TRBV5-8	TGTGCCAGCAGCCCCTCGCGAGGTCCCGAAAAACTGTTTTTT	CASSPSRGPEKLFF
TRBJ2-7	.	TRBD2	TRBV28	TGTGCCAGCACCTCGCCCCCCGGGACTAGCGGGAGGGCCTACGAGCAGTACTTC	CASTSPPGTSGRAYEQYF
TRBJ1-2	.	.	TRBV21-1	TGTGCCAGCAGCGCTCGTGCGAAGGAAGGCTACACCTTC	CASSARAKEGYTF
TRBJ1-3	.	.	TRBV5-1	TGCGCCAGCAGCGCCCACATCACAGGGACTCCTGGAAACACCATATATTTT	CASSAHITGTPGNTIYF
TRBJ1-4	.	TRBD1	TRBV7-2	TGTGCCAGCAGCTGGACAGGCCCCAATGAAAAACTGTTTTTT	CASSWTGPNEKLFF
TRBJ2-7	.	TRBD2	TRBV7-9	TGTGCCAGCAGCTTGGGACTAGCGGGACCCTACGAGCAGTACTTC	CASSLGLAGPYEQYF
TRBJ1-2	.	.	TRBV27	TGTGCCAGCAGATCCCCGGGACTAGAGGGGAACTATGGCTACACCTTC	CASRSPGLEGNYGYTF
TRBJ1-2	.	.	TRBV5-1	TGCGCCAGCAGCTTGGATGGGGGGCTAGGGTACACCTTC	CASSLDGGLGYTF
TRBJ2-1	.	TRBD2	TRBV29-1	TGCAGCGTTGGGGCTAGCGGGGACAATTATTCTGAGCAGTTCTTC	CSVGASGDNYSEQFF
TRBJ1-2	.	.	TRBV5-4	TGTGCCAGCAGCTTGGGTGGAGGGTTTGATTGGGGCTACACCTTC	CASSLGGGFDWGYTF
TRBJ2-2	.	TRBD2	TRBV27	TGTGCCAGCAGTTTATTTGGGCTAGCGGGAATTACTGGGGAGCTGTTTTTT	CASSLFGLAGITGELFF
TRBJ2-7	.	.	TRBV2	TGTGCCAGCACCCCCGTGAATTCTTACGAGCAGTACTTC	CASTPVNSYEQYF
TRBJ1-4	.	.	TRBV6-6	TGTGCCAGCAGTTACGACAAAGCCCTTACCAATGAAAAACTGTTTTTT	CASSYDKALTNEKLFF
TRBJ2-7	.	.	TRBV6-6	TGTGCCAGCAGTTACCAGGACCGGGAGGAGCAGTACTTC	CASSYQDREEQYF
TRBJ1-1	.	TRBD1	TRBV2	TGTGCCAGCAGCGGAGACAGGGACCCCGGGGGAGCTTTCTTT	CASSGDRDPGGAFF
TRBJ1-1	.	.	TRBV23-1	TGCGCCAGCAGTCAATCTAGCGGGCTCGGAGAAGCTTTCTTT	CASSQSSGLGEAFF
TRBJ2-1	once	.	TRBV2	TGTGCCAGCAGGCAAATGACCCGCTACAATGAGCAGTTCTTC	CASRQMTRYNEQFF
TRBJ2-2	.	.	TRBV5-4	TGTGCCAGCAGCTTGGAGGGCGGAGGTGGAACCGGGGAGCTGTTTTTT	CASSLEGGGGTGELFF
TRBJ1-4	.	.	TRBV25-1	TGTGCCAGCAGTCGGGATCCTAATGAAAAACTGTTTTTT	CASSRDPNEKLFF
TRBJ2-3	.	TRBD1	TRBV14	TGTGCCAGCAGCCGCCGGGACAGGGCTGTGGATACGCAGTATTTT	CASSRRDRAVDTQYF
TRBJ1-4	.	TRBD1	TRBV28	TGTGCCAGCAGTTACTACAGGGGGCGTCGGGGTGAAAAACTGTTTTTT	CASSYYRGRRGEKLFF
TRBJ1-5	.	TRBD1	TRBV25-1	TGTGCCAGCAGTGTTTGGGACAGGGGGGTCCATCAGCCCCAGCATTTT	CASSVWDRGVHQPQHF
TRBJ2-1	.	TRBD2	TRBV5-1	TGCGCCAGCAGCTTGGCGGGGACTAGCGCTTCCAATGAGCAGTTCTTC	CASSLAGTSASNEQFF
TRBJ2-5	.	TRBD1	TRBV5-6	TGTGCCAGCAGCCAAACTGAGGGACAGGGGAGTACCCAGTACTTC	CASSQTEGQGSTQYF
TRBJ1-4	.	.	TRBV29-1	TGCAGCGTCGCCTTGAGGGCTACTAATGAAAAACTGTTTTTT	CSVALRATNEKLFF
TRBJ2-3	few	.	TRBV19	TGTGCCAGTAGTATAGGTCAGGGCCCGCAGTATTTT	CASSIGQGPQYF
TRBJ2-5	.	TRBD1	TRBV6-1	TGTGCCAGCAGTGAAAGGACAGGGTACCGAGAGACCCAGTACTTC	CASSERTGYRETQYF
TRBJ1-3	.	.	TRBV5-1	TGCGCCAGCAGCTTAACAGGGTCGGGTGGCACCATATATTTT	CASSLTGSGGTIYF
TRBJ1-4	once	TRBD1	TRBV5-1	TGCGCCAGCAGCGGGGGACAGGGTGAAGAAAAACTGTTTTTT	CASSGGQGEEKLFF
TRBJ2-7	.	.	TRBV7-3	TGTGCCAGCAGCACCCTCCCGGCCTACGAGCAGTACTTC	CASSTLPAYEQYF
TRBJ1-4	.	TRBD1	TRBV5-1	TGCGCCAGCAGCGTGACAGGGTCTGGTGAAAAACTGTTTTTT	CASSVTGSGEKLFF
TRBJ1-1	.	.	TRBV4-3	TGCGCCAGCAGCCAAGGCAGCTACACTGAAGCTTTCTTT	CASSQGSYTEAFF
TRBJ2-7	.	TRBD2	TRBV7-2	TGTGCCAGCAGCTTACGGGGGGGAGCCTACGAGCAGTACTTC	CASSLRGGAYEQYF
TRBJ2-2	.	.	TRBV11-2	TGTGCCAGCAGACCTGGGGCCGGGGAGCTGTTTTTT	CASRPGAGELFF
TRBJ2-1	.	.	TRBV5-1	TGCGCCAGCAGCTTGACGCAGCAGGCCAGGGAGCAGTTCTTC	CASSLTQQAREQFF
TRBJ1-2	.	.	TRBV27	TGTGCCAGCAGTGTCTATGGGTCTGGCTACACCTTC	CASSVYGSGYTF
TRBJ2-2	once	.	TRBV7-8	TGTGCCAGCAGCACCCCGGGATCTGGGGAGCTGTTTTTT	CASSTPGSGELFF
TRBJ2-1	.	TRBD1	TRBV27	TGTGCCAGCACGGGACAGGGTCGGTTCAATGAGCAGTTCTTC	CASTGQGRFNEQFF
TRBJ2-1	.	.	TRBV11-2	TGTGCCAGCAGCTTAGATCGATACAATGAGCAGTTCTTC	CASSLDRYNEQFF
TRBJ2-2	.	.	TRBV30	TGTGCCTGGATCACCACCGGGGAGCTGTTTTTT	CAWITTGELFF
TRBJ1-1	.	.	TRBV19	TGTGCCAGTACTATCAGGGCGGGAGCCACTGAAGCTTTCTTT	CASTIRAGATEAFF
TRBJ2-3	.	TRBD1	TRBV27	TGTGCCAGCAGTTTATTCCTCGGACAGGGCCGCACAGATACGCAGTATTTT	CASSLFLGQGRTDTQYF
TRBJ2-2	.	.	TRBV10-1	TGCGCCAGCAGTGGCGCCGGCTCGCGTTACACCGGGGAGCTGTTTTTT	CASSGAGSRYTGELFF
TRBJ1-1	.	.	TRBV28	TGTGCCAGCCGGGGGAACACTGAAGCTTTCTTT	CASRGNTEAFF
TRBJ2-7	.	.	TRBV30	TGTGCCTGGAGTGTCAGCACGGAGCAGTACTTC	CAWSVSTEQYF